This entry lists 23 T cell receptor beta chains sequenced from one sample in a study of blood T cell repertoires in COVID-19. Profiled with immunoSEQ multiplex PCR; TCRdb holds only in-frame clones, not every one. Here the sample spans hundreds of thousands of clones, approximately 91% being singletons. The sample taken for sequencing was peripheral blood. The source of these receptors is a woman between 35 and 50 years old who had recovered from COVID-19.

This clone was seen only once. This sequence joins TRBV4-2 and TRBJ2-7; perhaps TRBD1 as D (7 bases). Germline CDR1 reads LGHNA; CDR2 reads YNFKEQ. The CDR3 covers 16 residues. Trimming shortened V by 0 bases and J by 0 bases, and 12 bases separated the two germline ends. The CDR3 DNA reads as TGTGCCAGCAGCCAAGATCCCCAGGGGGGCTCCTACGAGCAGTACTTC. This gives the protein CASSQDPQGGSYEQYF.

V is TRBV7-3 and J is TRBJ2-6; D is possibly TRBD1 (5 bases). V shed 2 bases and J shed 0 bases, with 11 bases lying between them. Germline CDR1 and CDR2: SGHTA and FQGTGA. This CDR3 region has 17 residues. The CDR3, as DNA: TGTGCCAGCAGCTTATGGGGCACCAGCTCTGGGGCCAACGTCCTGACTTTC. It yields the protein CASSLWGTSSGANVLTF. The variable domain in full, with the rest retrieved from reference TRBV7-3 and TRBJ2-6, is GAGVSQTPSNKVTEKGKYVELRCDPISGHTALYWYRQSLGQGPEFLIYFQGTGAADDSGLPNDRFFAVRPEGSVSTLKIQRTERGDSAVYLCASSLWGTSSGANVLTFGAGSRLTVL.

This chain uses TRBV3-1 (or the pseudogene TRBV3-2) with TRBJ2-3; D is ambiguous. The CDR3 is made up of 16 amino acids. Trimming cost V 6 bases and J 2 bases, with 18 bases left between them. Germline CDR1 LGHDT, CDR2 YNNKEL (reference sequence). CDR3 in DNA: TGTGCCAGCAGTTATAGTTGGAGCGTACTCACAGATACGCAGTATTTT. Amino acid sequence: CASSYSWSVLTDTQYF.

The V call is TRBV7-9, the J call TRBJ1-6; D may be TRBD1 (6 bases). The V end was cut by 5 bases, the J end by 9 bases, with 17 bases between. The CDR3 has 15 amino acids. In germline, CDR1 is SEHNR, CDR2 FQNEAQ (reference sequence). CDR3 in DNA: TGTGCCAGCAGCCCACTGGCGGGGGCGAGTTCACCCCTCCACTTT. It yields the protein CASSPLAGASSPLHF.

CDR3 in DNA: TGTGCCAGCAGCCCAGCAGGCGAGCGGAGCTCCTACAATGAGCAGTTCTTC. This sequence encodes CASSPAGERSSYNEQFF. This rearrangement joins TRBV7-3 to TRBJ2-1, with D tentatively TRBD2 (5 bases). The CDR3 runs to 17 residues. Germline values: CDR1 SGHTA, CDR2 FQGTGA. V was cut by 5 bases and J by 0 bases, with 17 bases left in between.

The genes are TRBV19 and TRBJ2-3, with 10 bases aligning to TRBD2. Germline CDR1 is LNHDA and CDR2 is SQIVND (reference sequence). The ends lost 5 bases at V and 4 bases at J; junction bases unmatched: 12. The CDR3 length is 17 residues. This CDR3 is CASSLYLAGEVADTQYF. For the CDR3, the DNA is TGTGCCAGTAGTCTTTACCTAGCGGGAGAGGTCGCAGATACGCAGTATTTT.

The chain joins TRBV29-1 to TRBJ1-2; D is undetermined. Germline lookup yields CDR1 SQVTM and CDR2 ANQGSEA. V dropped 3 bases and J dropped 8 bases, with 13 bases sitting between them. The CDR3 sequence is 12 residues long. In DNA form, the CDR3 reads TGCAGCGTTGACCTAACCCCCCGCGGCTACACCTTC. Translation gives CSVDLTPRGYTF.

The chain couples TRBV19 to TRBJ1-5; D not certain. This CDR3 comprises 15 residues. Germline assignment: CDR1 LNHDA and CDR2 SQIVND (reference sequence). V was cut by 7 bases and J by 0 bases, with 13 bases left in between. For the CDR3, the DNA is TGTGCCAGTAACCTCGGGGATTATAGCAATCAGCCCCAGCATTTT. It translates to CASNLGDYSNQPQHF.

This clone is a singleton in its sample. V and J are TRBV7-3 and TRBJ2-5; D may be TRBD2 (6 bases). This CDR3 region has 14 residues. Germline assignment: CDR1 SGHTA and CDR2 FQGTGA. V lost 0 bases, J lost 1 base, and 6 bases lay in between. The CDR3 bases are TGTGCCAGCAGCTTAACTAGCGGCCAAGAGACCCAGTACTTC. This gives the protein CASSLTSGQETQYF.

The chain's CDR3 is CSVVRDRTYGYTF. The CDR3 DNA is TGCAGCGTCGTCCGGGACAGAACCTATGGCTACACCTTC. V is TRBV29-1 and J is TRBJ1-2; TRBD1 agrees at 7 bases. Germline loops: CDR1 SQVTM, CDR2 ANQGSEA. Germline trimming cut 6 bases from V and 4 bases from J; bases unmatched to any gene: 8. The CDR3 is made up of 13 amino acids. The full variable domain, with the rest looked up from reference TRBV29-1 and TRBJ1-2, is SAVISQKPSRDICQRGTSLTIQCQVDSQVTMMFWYRQQPGQSLTLIATANQGSEATYESGFVIDKFPISRPNLTFSTLTVSNMSPEDSSIYLCSVVRDRTYGYTFGSGTRLTVV.

The chain is built from TRBV3-1 (or the pseudogene TRBV3-2) and TRBJ1-6, with D hard to call. From germline, CDR1 is LGHDT and CDR2 YNNKEL (reference sequence). With 4 bases removed from V and 14 bases from J, the gap between germline ends came to 9 bases. The CDR3 loop spans 11 amino acids. The CDR3 DNA reads as TGTGCCAGCAGCCCCGGAGGCACCCTCCACTTT. It translates to CASSPGGTLHF.

J is TRBJ1-5 and V is TRBV5-4, with unresolved D. V was clipped by 4 bases and J by 4 bases, with 12 bases between them. Germline V gives CDR1 SGHNT, CDR2 YYREEE (reference sequence). The CDR3 sequence is 14 residues long. In DNA form, the CDR3 reads TGTGCCAGCAGCCCCCAAGCGGGGAATCAGCCCCAGCATTTT. It codes for CASSPQAGNQPQHF.

The rearrangement joins TRBV19 to TRBJ2-2; 8 bases are a match to TRBD1. The CDR3 is 18 amino acids. Germline CDR1 and CDR2: LNHDA and SQIVND (reference sequence). V lost 1 base to trimming and J lost 4 bases; unmatched junction nucleotides: 11. The CDR3 bases are TGTGCCAGTAGTATAGGGGCAGGGGGCCCTTCGTCCACCGGGGAGCTGTTTTTT. This encodes CASSIGAGGPSSTGELFF.

The chain joins TRBV7-8 to TRBJ1-4, with TRBD1 matching over 12 bases. The V and J ends lost 5 bases and 5 bases, in that order; junction bases with no gene match: 9. The CDR3 consists of 17 residues. Germline loops: CDR1 SGHVS, CDR2 FQNEAQ. The DNA of the CDR3 is TGTGCCAGCAGCCCGACCCTTGGGACAGGGGGCAATGAAAAACTGTTTTTT. Amino acids: CASSPTLGTGGNEKLFF.

The rearrangement links TRBV18 to TRBJ2-5; D remains unclear. Deletions cut 0 bases from V and 5 bases from J, with 10 bases between. CDR3 length equals 14 residues. Germline V gene sequence: CDR1 KGHSH, CDR2 LQKENI. The CDR3 here is CASSPPEMRETQYF. CDR3 sequence (DNA): TGTGCCAGCTCACCACCGGAAATGAGGGAGACCCAGTACTTC.

The J gene is TRBJ2-3, the V gene TRBV5-1, with TRBD2 as a possible D gene (5 bases). The CDR3 is 13 amino acids. V was shortened by 5 bases and J by 2 bases, with 9 bases between the two germline ends. Germline CDR1 reads SGHRS; CDR2 reads YFSETQ. CDR3 in amino acids: CASRFGDTDTQYF. In DNA, the CDR3 is TGCGCCAGCAGATTCGGGGACACAGATACGCAGTATTTT.

This rearrangement joins TRBV11-3 to TRBJ1-1; D is unclear. This CDR3 spans 12 amino acids. From germline, CDR1 is SGHNT and CDR2 YENEEA. V was trimmed by 3 bases and J by 5 bases, leaving 7 bases between them. The CDR3 coding sequence is TGTGCCAGCAGCTTCGTCAGGACTGAAGCTTTCTTT. It specifies CASSFVRTEAFF.

The chain uses TRBV29-1 and TRBJ1-3; tentative D call: TRBD1 (5 bases). The V gene lost 5 bases and the J gene lost 5 bases, with 19 bases spanning the gap. Germline V gene sequence: CDR1 SQVTM, CDR2 ANQGSEA. The CDR3 has 15 amino acids. The CDR3 protein is CSVSSFAGPRNTIYF. CDR3 DNA sequence: TGCAGCGTTTCTAGTTTTGCGGGACCACGAAACACCATATATTTT. The variable domain in full, completed from reference TRBV29-1 and TRBJ1-3, reads SAVISQKPSRDICQRGTSLTIQCQVDSQVTMMFWYRQQPGQSLTLIATANQGSEATYESGFVIDKFPISRPNLTFSTLTVSNMSPEDSSIYLCSVSSFAGPRNTIYFGEGSWLTVV.

The chain combines TRBV19 with TRBJ1-2; possibly TRBD1 for D (6 bases). The CDR3 has 13 amino acids. V was cut by 11 bases and J by 0 bases, with 13 bases left in between. CDR1 and CDR2 (germline): LNHDA, SQIVND (reference sequence). The CDR3 spells CASWTESNYGYTF. In DNA, the CDR3 is TGTGCCTCTTGGACAGAATCTAACTATGGCTACACCTTC.

V is TRBV15 and J is TRBJ1-3; D is possibly TRBD1 (6 bases). Germline-derived CDR1 and CDR2 are LNHNV and YYDKDF (reference sequence). This CDR3 is 15 amino acids long. V was shortened by 5 bases and J by 1 base, with 12 bases between the two germline ends. Here the CDR3 DNA reads TGTGCCACCAGCGGGGGCTTGGCGTCTGGAAACACCATATATTTT. It specifies CATSGGLASGNTIYF.

The chain has TRBV4-2 and TRBJ2-2; possible D gene TRBD1, 7 bases. The length of the CDR3 is 16 residues. Per germline, CDR1 LGHNA and CDR2 YNFKEQ. With 5 bases removed from V and 0 bases from J, the gap between germline ends came to 13 bases. Here the CDR3 reads CASSKEGQPNTGELFF. The CDR3 DNA is TGTGCCAGCAGCAAGGAGGGACAGCCGAACACCGGGGAGCTGTTTTTT.

This clone occurred once. The rearrangement joins TRBV5-8 to TRBJ1-2, with D unresolved. The CDR3 spans 13 residues. Germline assignment: CDR1 SGHTS and CDR2 YDEGEE. V lost 4 bases to trimming and J lost 6 bases, with 13 bases between them. In DNA, the CDR3 is TGTGCCAGCAGCCCCGACGGAGCCCATGGCTACACCTTC. It yields the protein CASSPDGAHGYTF. The full variable domain, its missing parts supplied by reference TRBV5-8 and TRBJ1-2, is EAGVTQSPTHLIKTRGQQATLRCSPISGHTSVYWYQQALGLGLQFLLWYDEGEERNRGNFPPRFSGRQFPNYSSELNVNALELEDSALYLCASSPDGAHGYTFGSGTRLTVV.

This clone was detected once. Written as DNA, the CDR3 is TGTGCCAGCCGCGGGGGGATTGTCACAGATACGCAGTATTTT. Protein product: CASRGGIVTDTQYF. This rearrangement joins TRBV18 to TRBJ2-3, with TRBD2 matching 8 bases. This CDR3 has 14 amino acids. Germline values: CDR1 KGHSH, CDR2 LQKENI. With V trimmed by 8 bases and J by 2 bases, 6 bases remained unmatched.